This T cell receptor (beta chain) is drawn from a study of cytomegalovirus exposure and HLA in healthy donors. Researchers ran the PCR with 60 Vbeta and 13 Jbeta primers. Assay: immunoSEQ multiplex PCR; the TCRdb copy retains only in-frame clones and omits some. This table holds roughly 100,000 clones, less than 85% found once. This clone was counted once. A junction boundary mismatches the germline segment, possibly from a read error. Material for sequencing was PBMCs. This clonotype originated in a man between 40 and 49 years old in good health and CMV-seronegative.

The CDR3 spells CASSRGQGANTGELFF. As DNA, the CDR3 is TGTGCTAGCAGTAGGGGACAGGGGGCGAACACCGGGGAGCTGTTTTTT. The chain couples TRBV7-7 to TRBJ2-2, with 11 nucleotides matching TRBD1. The CDR3 totals 16 residues. The germline V gene encodes CDR1 SSHAT and CDR2 FNYEAQ (reference sequence).